This entry concerns a single T cell receptor beta chain. What it recognizes is unknown. This entry belongs to a study of T cell responses to AZD1222 COVID-19 vaccine. General study findings and limits: Seropositive at baseline were only six or seven AZD1222 recipients.

Profiling relied on immunoSEQ multiplex PCR, and the TCRdb table lists in-frame clones only, not all of them. There are approximately 120,000 clones in the sample; over 75% occur only once, and 4.4% lies in the top ten. In germline, CDR1 is SEHNR, CDR2 FQNEAQ (reference sequence). The junction had 11 bases not matched to a gene; V was cut back by 5 bases and J by 6 bases. The CDR3 loop spans 15 amino acids. Pooled samples include second doses given at about 4 or 12 weeks. This clonotype was obtained from an adult who received the AZD1222 COVID-19 vaccine. Sequencing used peripheral blood, obtained 28 days after the second AZD1222 dose. The chain has TRBV7-9 and TRBJ1-2; 8 nucleotides match TRBD1. CDR3 nucleotide sequence: TGTGCCAGCAGCAATCGGACAGGGCAATGGGATGGCTACACCTTC. Translating it yields CASSNRTGQWDGYTF. Full variable domain (missing parts from reference TRBV7-9 and TRBJ1-2): DTGVSQNPRHKITKRGQNVTFRCDPISEHNRLYWYRQTLGQGPEFLTYFQNEAQLEKSRLLSDRFSAERPKGSFSTLEIQRTEQGDSAMYLCASSNRTGQWDGYTFGSGTRLTVV.